This TCR beta chain was documented in a study of CD8 T cells in ankylosing spondylitis (dated by TCRdb to 2017 to 2019). Regarding the complete study: The study profiled T cell receptor beta repertoires in healthy donors and ankylosing spondylitis patients to find disease-linked TCR variants. The full study cohort was made up of 25 ankylosing spondylitis patients and around 100 healthy donors. Peripheral blood was sampled, and synovial fluid was also collected from ankylosing spondylitis patients. The research as a whole found: A TCR beta motif made up of several highly homologous amino acid variants appeared to be characteristic of blood from ankylosing spondylitis patients. The disease-linked clones showed a CD8+ phenotype and occurred at relatively low frequencies in peripheral blood. Some TCR beta motif variants had previously been reported in synovial fluid and blood of reactive arthritis patients, which suggested common disease-initiation mechanisms. According to the report, matched synovial fluid samples from ankylosing spondylitis patients were significantly enriched for the disease-linked clones.

Sequencing was carried out with an Illumina HiSeq 2500. TCR beta libraries were prepared by quantitative 5'-RACE with molecular barcodes. In the paper's pipeline: Disease-linked TCR variants were identified with a new computational method built on a probabilistic model of VDJ rearrangement. The public reads were quality trimmed at Q25 with fastp and then assembled into clones with MiXCR by TCRdb, keeping productive beta chains. Rows with one shared CDR3 protein collapse into an entry with the most common genes and DNA. For this entry, the V and J calls and clone size follow TCRdb and not the study's own pipeline. This sample lists some 340,000 distinct CDR3 sequences; about 15% were detected once. The biggest ten clones account for roughly 1.1% of the sample. Concerning this clonotype itself: Its antigen target is currently unknown. No base quality values were provided; no much bigger clone lies one nucleotide off.

The sequencing sample was made of blood, either unsorted or a sorted T cell fraction (not recorded which). This sequence originates from a male donor with ankylosing spondylitis or in good health (not recorded which).

The nucleotide sequence reads TGTGCCAGCAGCTTAGCGGGGCTAGCAGTCGCAGATACGCAGTATTTT. It translates to CASSLAGLAVADTQYF. The receptor chain draws on TRBV7-2 and TRBJ2-3; the D element could tentatively be TRBD1 or TRBD2, as 5 bases agree for each. CDR1 and CDR2 (SGHTA, FQGNSA) derive from the germline V gene. The CDR3 covers 16 residues, taking in both the cysteine and the phenylalanine. Only CDR3 DNA remains: 48 bases, in frame from the first base. V drops 0 bases and J drops 4 bases, leaving 14 bases in between.